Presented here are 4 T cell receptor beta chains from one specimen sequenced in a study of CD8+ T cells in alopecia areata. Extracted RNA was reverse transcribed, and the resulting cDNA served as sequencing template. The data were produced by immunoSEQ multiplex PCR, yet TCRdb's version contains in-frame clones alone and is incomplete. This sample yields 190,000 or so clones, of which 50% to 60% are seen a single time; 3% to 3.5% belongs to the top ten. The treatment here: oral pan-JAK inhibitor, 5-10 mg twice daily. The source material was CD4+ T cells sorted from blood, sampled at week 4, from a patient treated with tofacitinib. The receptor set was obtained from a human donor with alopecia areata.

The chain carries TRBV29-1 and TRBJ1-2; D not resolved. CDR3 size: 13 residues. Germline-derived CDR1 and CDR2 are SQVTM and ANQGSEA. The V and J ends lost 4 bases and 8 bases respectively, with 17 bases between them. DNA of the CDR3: TGCAGCGTTGGGCGCCAGTTCGCGGAGGGCTACACCTTC. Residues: CSVGRQFAEGYTF.

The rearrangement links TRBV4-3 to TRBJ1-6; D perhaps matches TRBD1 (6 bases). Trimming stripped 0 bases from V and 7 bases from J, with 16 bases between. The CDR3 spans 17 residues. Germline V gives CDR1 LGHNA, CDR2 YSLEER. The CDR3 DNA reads TGCGCCAGCAGCCAAGAATTCCGGCGAGGGGGGAATTCACCCCTCCACTTT. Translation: CASSQEFRRGGNSPLHF.

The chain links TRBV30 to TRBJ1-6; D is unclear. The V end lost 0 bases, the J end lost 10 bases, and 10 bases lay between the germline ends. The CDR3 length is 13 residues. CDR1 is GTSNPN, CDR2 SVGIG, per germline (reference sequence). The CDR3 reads CAWSVRAESPLHF. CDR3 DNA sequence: TGTGCCTGGAGTGTACGGGCGGAATCACCCCTCCACTTT.

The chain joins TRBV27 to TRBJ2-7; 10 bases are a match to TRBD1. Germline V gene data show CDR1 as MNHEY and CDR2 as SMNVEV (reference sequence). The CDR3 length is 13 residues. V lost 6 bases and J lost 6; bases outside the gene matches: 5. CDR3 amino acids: CASRRQGAGEQYF. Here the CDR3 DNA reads TGTGCCAGCAGGCGACAGGGGGCGGGCGAGCAGTACTTC.